This T cell receptor (beta chain) appears in the sequencing data of a study of cytomegalovirus exposure and HLA in healthy donors (dated by TCRdb to the late 2010s). General notes on the study: According to an earlier analysis of around 600 of the donors, some 170 million T cells yielded roughly 110 million unique TCR beta sequences and about 300 Gb of sequence data. An early release covering roughly 600 HLA-typed donors comprised about 300 gigabases of sequencing data and tens of millions of unique TCR sequences. Of the 350 to 400 genotyped donors, around 81% fell in the genetic ancestry cluster associated with self-reported Caucasian donors. The study aimed to test whether signatures of past pathogen exposure could be identified by cataloging public T cell receptors. The T cell repertoires of around 670 subjects were profiled by immunosequencing and related to cytomegalovirus serostatus. Besides the first cohort of roughly 660 subjects, a separate validation cohort made up of 120 different subjects was used. High-throughput TCR immunosequencing, statistical association of individual TCRs with disease status, and machine learning were combined to predict cytomegalovirus infection status. To study patterns of TCR occurrence, a later analysis re-analyzed previously published TCR beta repertoires from 600 to 750 donors and added high-resolution HLA genotyping. Rather than drawing on any new phenotypic data, the later analysis identified candidate immune exposures from TCR beta sequences and the way those sequences occurred across donors. To decide whether each TCR beta V gene segment behaved as functional or pseudogenic, an earlier analysis of some 570 of the donors relied on high-throughput TCR beta sequencing. Donor age, sex, ethnicity and CMV serostatus were compiled alongside the repertoire data. A later genetic analysis took genome-wide SNP genotypes for about three fifths of the 666 donors and used that subset as a discovery cohort. All discovery cohort repertoires had been generated using a single sequencing platform. HLA typing covered class I and class II loci at four-digit resolution. The number of donors typed differed by locus, with 629-630 for A, B, C, DRB1 and DQB1, 522 for DQA1, some 570 for DPA1, and under 490 for DPB1. Because of strong linkage in the cohort, roughly five DR-DQ haplotypes were treated as single units for association and clustering. On average, 235,054 unique TCR beta nucleotide sequences were sequenced per donor among 350 to 400 genotyped donors of the cohort, with roughly a sixth of those sequences being non-productive. The full study reports these points: Presence/absence analyses assumed roughly uniform sequencing depth across donors, an assumption that may not hold. The authors suggested that the approach could potentially be generalized to other disease states and immunological phenotypes. A further reported finding was that TCR beta sequences accurately predicted the HLA-A and HLA-B alleles for most subjects in the first cohort. In a later analysis, HLA-associated TCR beta chains were found to be more clonally expanded and to have lower generation probabilities than equally common non-associated chains. Several of the top co-occurrence clusters appeared to be linked to parvovirus B19, influenza, CMV and Epstein-Barr virus, according to a later analysis. According to a later analysis, TCR association rates differed among HLA loci, with DRB1 alleles showing the most associated TCRs and HLA-C alleles showing the fewest. In a later analysis, more than 15,000 TCR beta sequences were associated with specific HLA alleles at a false discovery rate of 0.05. The earlier analysis of approximately 540 of the donors excluded some 16 rarely observed V segments, including chromosome 9 orphons, because counts were too low. Immune exposure information for the cohort was limited to CMV serostatus. Correlated functional status among segregating V segments might be attributable to linkage disequilibrium, but an unknown experimental factor could not be ruled out. An earlier analysis of approximately 570 of the donors showed that most TCR beta V segments appeared in productive rearrangements either about 90% or about 30% of the time, which broadly matched IMGT annotations. Across donors, most TCR sequences were observed very rarely, whereas some public TCRs were present in many individuals. An association between a missense DCLRE1C variant and V-gene and J-gene trimming of TCR beta chains was found in a later genetic analysis and replicated in an independent cohort. Only TCR beta chains were sequenced in this cohort, and the absence of alpha or paired-chain data limited detectable features. HLA typing was unavailable for some donors at each locus, so association tests used only the typed subset. Some IMGT-functional V segments, including TRBV6-2 and TRBV6-3, could not be distinguished by the 87-base-pair reads and were therefore excluded. A later analysis found that most CMV-associated TCR beta chains appeared HLA-restricted, with HLA associations seemingly driven largely by CMV exposure. Three of the identified cytomegalovirus-associated TCR beta chains were confirmed in vitro to be specific for cytomegalovirus antigens. In a later genetic analysis, fewer N-insertions in productive TCRs were reported among donors in an Asian-associated ancestry cluster than the roughly 710-donor mean. When HLA alleles, especially DR and DQ, strongly co-occurred, attributing TCR associations to individual alleles was difficult. In the study, 150 to 200 TCR beta chains were listed as associated with cytomegalovirus. The sequencing pipeline was judged likely to have produced a cluster of highly shared sequence variants as a technical artifact. The classifier was reported to diagnose cytomegalovirus status with high specificity and sensitivity in both the original and validation cohorts.

In total, 600 or so healthy bone marrow donors made up the cohort. At the time of sampling, every cohort member was nominally healthy, though immune exposures that went unrecorded were likely present. The donor tested CMV seropositive, placing the donor among the 250 to 350 seropositive members of the cohort. Each donor provided a peripheral blood sample, and peripheral blood mononuclear cells were used for TCR beta sequencing. The Qiagen DNeasy Blood Extraction Kit was used to extract genomic DNA from the blood cell samples. The library relied on the immunoSEQ multiplex PCR assay. For the multiplex PCR, a mixture combining 60 forward primers for TCR Vbeta segments and 13 reverse primers for TCR Jbeta segments was used. A multiplex PCR assay on genomic DNA amplified the CDR3 region of rearranged TCR beta genes. Amplified TCR beta libraries were sequenced as 87-base-pair reads on the Illumina HiSeq System. In the original analysis: In a later analysis, around 80 million unique TCR beta chains were counted across the 666 repertoires, and about 10 million of these chains were shared by at least two donors. A nearest-neighbor algorithm error-corrected the raw reads and collapsed the reads into unique sequences, merging closely related sequences to remove PCR and sequencing errors. Alignment of CDR3 sequences to IMGT reference sequences was used to assign V, D and J gene segments. For a sequence to be retained, at least a six-nucleotide match to both a V gene segment and a J gene segment was required. A rearrangement counted as productive if the CDR3 had no stop codons and remained in frame with V and J, and every other rearrangement counted as non-productive. CDR3 was defined according to IMGT convention as the region running from the second conserved V-encoded cysteine to the conserved J-encoded phenylalanine. In an earlier analysis of just under 600 of the donors, sequences lacking an unambiguous match to a single V gene segment were excluded. In an earlier analysis of 500 to 750 of the donors, V segments were called functional above 56.7% productive rearrangements and were called segregating when the between-donor standard deviation exceeded 5%. A statistical classification framework was built to diagnose cytomegalovirus status from the catalog of TCR beta chain sequences. In a later analysis, V and J genes were assigned by comparing TCR nucleotide sequences against IMGT/GENE-DB human TR gene sequences. The TCRdist pipeline was used in a later analysis to assign CDR3 sequences and most-parsimonious VDJ recombination scenarios. In a later analysis, each TCR beta chain was defined by its CDR3 amino acid sequence together with its V-gene family, and reads without a unique V-gene family were excluded. In a later analysis, nearly 600 highly shared, low-generation-probability nucleotide sequences were removed to address suspected cross-contamination and a sequencing artifact. In a later analysis, a clonal expansion index for each public chain was calculated from normalized within-repertoire ranks of inferred template counts. Generation probabilities in a later analysis came from a VDJ recombination model fitted to out-of-frame rearrangements, and those results were checked against IGoR. Hypergeometric tests were used in a later analysis to score TCR-TCR, TCR-HLA and TCR-CMV co-occurrence, with a repertoire-size bias correction applied to the TCR pairs. False discovery rates were estimated in a later analysis by permuting HLA or CMV assignments 20 times. A later analysis grouped co-occurring TCRs with DBSCAN, adding TCRdist sequence similarity when clustering within HLA-allele-positive subsets. Co-occurrence clustering excluded repertoires with fewer than 30,000 or more than 120,000 public chains, plus five with anomalous nucleotide sharing. Entries here come from immuneACCESS through TCRdb and include only in-frame sequences with V and J called. Some clones fail to appear in such tables; in the studies checked, an unresolved V gene covers under half of the shortfall, and the cause of the remainder is unknown. The DNA gave D and trimming, while V, J and clone size come from that table. Within this sample are 300,000 or so clones, with almost 85% of them counted one time only. Roughly 2% of the sample lies in the top ten.

From the cysteine up to the phenylalanine, the CDR3 has a length of 14 residues. The sequence is cut down to CDR3 DNA, 42 bases in frame from base 1. The V end gives up 6 bases and the J end 2 bases, leaving 6 bases in the junction not matched to a gene. The germline V gene provides CDR1 SNHLY and CDR2 FYNNEI. About this clone: Its antigen is not yet known. No much larger clone is present one base from it, and per-base qualities are unavailable.

Input material: PBMCs. This receptor was obtained from a woman aged 40 to 50 in good health and CMV-seropositive. The rearranged chain carries TRBV2 and TRBJ1-1, with TRBD1 matching 7 junction bases. In nucleotide form, the sequence is TGTGCCAGCAGCCAACAGGGGTTTAACACTGAAGCTTTCTTT. Its protein product is CASSQQGFNTEAFF.